Shown below are 20 T cell receptor beta chains from a single sample sequenced in a study of cytomegalovirus exposure and HLA in healthy donors. PCR used 60 Vbeta primers and 13 Jbeta primers. Generated by immunoSEQ multiplex PCR, the TCRdb table keeps only in-frame clones and is missing some. Among around 140,000 clones listed, approximately 78% were seen once. Specimen: PBMCs. Every receptor here comes from a man younger than 35 in good health and CMV-seropositive.

This sequence joins TRBV27 and TRBJ2-1; 9 positions match TRBD2. The CDR3 extends over 16 amino acids. Losses at the gene ends were 2 bases for V and 3 bases for J; bases not matched to a gene: 5. Germline V gene sequence: CDR1 MNHEY, CDR2 SMNVEV (reference sequence). CDR3 residues: CASSLVSGRSYNEQFF. CDR3 nucleotides: TGTGCCAGCAGTTTAGTTAGCGGGAGAAGCTACAATGAGCAGTTCTTC.

The genes are TRBV5-1 and TRBJ2-7, with D hard to call. Germline V CDR1 and CDR2: SGHRS, YFSETQ. The germline V and J ends were trimmed by 6 bases and 7 bases, with 17 bases remaining between them. The CDR3 contains 13 residues. The CDR3 DNA sequence: TGCGCCAGCAAGTCTACAACGCCTAGGGAGCAGTACTTC. Protein sequence: CASKSTTPREQYF.

This chain joins TRBV2 and TRBJ1-5; no clear D. There are 14 residues in the CDR3. The germline V gene encodes CDR1 SNHLY and CDR2 FYNNEI. Trimming took 6 bases from V and 6 from J, leaving 15 bases between them. CDR3 DNA sequence: TGTGCCAGCAGAAAGGACTCCGGGGTTCAGCCCCAGCATTTT. Protein product: CASRKDSGVQPQHF.

This clone is a singleton in its sample. The rearrangement links TRBV28 to TRBJ2-7; 12 bases match TRBD2. The CDR3 consists of 17 residues. Germline V gene sequence: CDR1 MDHEN, CDR2 SYDVKM. J lost 5 bases, V lost 4 bases, and 12 bases had no gene match. This chain's CDR3 is CASSSLRELAGGHEQYF. The DNA for the CDR3 is TGTGCCAGCAGTTCCCTCCGGGAACTAGCGGGAGGCCACGAGCAGTACTTC. Filled out from reference TRBV28 and TRBJ2-7, the complete variable domain reads DVKVTQSSRYLVKRTGEKVFLECVQDMDHENMFWYRQDPGLGLRLIYFSYDVKMKEKGDIPEGYSVSREKKERFSLILESASTNQTSMYLCASSSLRELAGGHEQYFGPGTRLTVT.

This sequence joins TRBV6-5 and TRBJ2-2; D might be TRBD2 (5 bases). The germline CDR1 and CDR2 sequences are MNHEY and SVGAGI. This CDR3 has 15 amino acids. V lost 0 bases and J lost 9, with 14 bases in between. CDR3 in DNA: TGTGCCAGCAGTTACTCGTGGAGGAACTACCGGGAGCTGTTTTTT. Protein product: CASSYSWRNYRELFF.

This sequence joins TRBV5-5 and TRBJ1-5; D is uncertain. Trimming cost V 0 bases and J 2 bases, with 12 bases left between them. There are 16 residues in the CDR3. Germline-derived CDR1 and CDR2 are SGHKS and YYEKEE (reference sequence). The CDR3 DNA sequence: TGTGCCAGCAGCTTGGGGGAGGGATCCGGCAATCAGCCCCAGCATTTT. Protein: CASSLGEGSGNQPQHF.

The J gene is TRBJ1-1, the V gene TRBV6-5; 8 bases fit TRBD1. The length of the CDR3 is 16 residues. Germline values: CDR1 MNHEY, CDR2 SVGAGI. Unmatched junction bases numbered 5, after V lost 0 bases and J lost 2 bases. In DNA, the CDR3 is TGTGCCAGCAGTTACTCGAGACAGGGGCGTAACACTGAAGCTTTCTTT. It yields the protein CASSYSRQGRNTEAFF.

The chain uses TRBV5-1 and TRBJ2-5; tentatively, D is TRBD1 (6 bases). CDR3 length: 16 amino acids. Trimming cost V 4 bases and J 4 bases, with 20 bases left between them. In germline, CDR1 is SGHRS, CDR2 YFSETQ. The CDR3 sequence: CASSGGSYRERETQYF. The CDR3 coding sequence is TGCGCCAGCAGCGGGGGTTCGTACAGGGAGAGAGAGACCCAGTACTTC.

The rearrangement uses TRBV7-9 and TRBJ2-6; D is unclear. V lost 3 bases and J 2 bases, leaving 5 bases between the germline ends. In germline, CDR1 is SEHNR, CDR2 FQNEAQ (reference sequence). This CDR3 comprises 14 residues. The CDR3 sequence is CASSLSAGANVLTF. In nucleotides, the CDR3 is TGTGCCAGCAGCTTGAGCGCTGGGGCCAACGTCCTGACTTTC. Complete variable domain (other parts from reference TRBV7-9 and TRBJ2-6): DTGVSQNPRHKITKRGQNVTFRCDPISEHNRLYWYRQTLGQGPEFLTYFQNEAQLEKSRLLSDRFSAERPKGSFSTLEIQRTEQGDSAMYLCASSLSAGANVLTFGAGSRLTVL.

The chain recombines TRBV5-7 with TRBJ2-7; a possible D gene is TRBD1 (5 bases). TRBV5-7 is labeled an ORF, and its function is uncertain. The CDR3 runs to 14 residues. V lost 3 bases and J lost 0, with 10 bases in between. CDR3 sequence reads: CASSSKGISYEQYF. CDR3 in DNA: TGTGCCAGCAGCTCTAAGGGGATCTCCTACGAGCAGTACTTC.

CDR3 residues: CASSLVTTQNTEAFF. CDR3 bases: TGCGCCAGCAGCTTGGTGACAACCCAGAACACTGAAGCTTTCTTT. The rearrangement links TRBV5-1 to TRBJ1-1; D gene uncertain. The V and J ends lost 0 bases and 1 base respectively, with 10 bases between them. This CDR3 comprises 15 residues. Germline V gene lookup returns CDR1 SGHRS and CDR2 YFSETQ.

The chain couples TRBV19 to TRBJ2-3; a weak D match, TRBD2 (6 bases). Trimming stripped 5 bases from V and 0 bases from J, with 15 bases between. The germline gives CDR1 LNHDA, CDR2 SQIVND (reference sequence). The CDR3 spans 16 residues. The CDR3 nucleotides read TGTGCCAGTAGTGCCCCTCGGGGGAGAAGCACAGATACGCAGTATTTT. This translates into CASSAPRGRSTDTQYF.

The gene calls are TRBV6-5 and TRBJ1-1; D might be TRBD1 (6 bases). CDR1 and CDR2 from the germline V gene are MNHEY and SVGAGI. This CDR3 is built from 14 residues. Trimming removed 6 bases from V and 0 bases from J, with 11 bases in between. DNA for the CDR3: TGTGCCAGCAGCCCAAGGGGGATGAACACTGAAGCTTTCTTT. Protein product: CASSPRGMNTEAFF.

The chain employs TRBV5-1 and TRBJ2-5; possibly TRBD1 for D (6 bases). The CDR3 is 15 residues long. V was cut by 4 bases and J by 1 base, with 14 bases left in between. Germline V gives CDR1 SGHRS, CDR2 YFSETQ. The CDR3 DNA follows: TGCGCCAGCAGCCCACTACAGGGCCTCCAAGAGACCCAGTACTTC. It codes for CASSPLQGLQETQYF. Together with reference TRBV5-1 and TRBJ2-5, the CDR3 gives the full variable domain: KAGVTQTPRYLIKTRGQQVTLSCSPISGHRSVSWYQQTPGQGLQFLFEYFSETQRNKGNFPGRFSGRQFSNSRSEMNVSTLELGDSALYLCASSPLQGLQETQYFGPGTRLLVL.

The chain couples TRBV4-1 to TRBJ2-1, with 14 bases aligning to TRBD2. With V trimmed by 4 bases and J by 8 bases, 4 bases remained unmatched. Germline assignment: CDR1 MGHRA and CDR2 YSYEKL. This CDR3 comprises 15 residues. The CDR3 here is CASSPGTSGRDEQFF. In DNA, the CDR3 is TGCGCCAGCAGCCCCGGGACTAGCGGGAGAGATGAGCAGTTCTTC.

The chain employs TRBV7-9 and TRBJ2-3; 10 bases agree with TRBD2. V trimming: 1 base; J trimming: 4 bases; junction bases outside the gene matches: 2. Per the germline V gene, CDR1 is SEHNR and CDR2 is FQNEAQ (reference sequence). The CDR3 has 15 amino acids. Here the CDR3 DNA reads TGTGCCAGCAGCTTAGGAAGCGGGAGGGCAGATACGCAGTATTTT. Protein: CASSLGSGRADTQYF.

The V and J genes are TRBV7-9 and TRBJ1-6, with a possible D match to TRBD1 (5 bases). Between the trimmed V and J ends, which lost 1 base and 6 bases, there was a span of 16 bases. Germline V lookup: CDR1 SEHNR, CDR2 FQNEAQ (reference sequence). CDR3 length: 17 residues. CDR3: CASSLDRPGLSNSPLHF. CDR3 DNA: TGTGCCAGCAGCTTAGACCGTCCGGGACTGTCTAATTCACCCCTCCACTTT.

This clone occurred once. The chain has TRBV28 and TRBJ1-4; D is perhaps TRBD1 (5 bases). The ends were cut back, 5 bases at V and 4 bases at J, with 23 bases in the middle. This CDR3 has 18 amino acids. Looked up from germline, CDR1 is MDHEN and CDR2 is SYDVKM. Written as DNA, the CDR3 is TGTGCCAGCAGTCCGGCCAGTGGGGGACTCAGCCATAATGAAAAACTGTTTTTT. It specifies CASSPASGGLSHNEKLFF. Full variable domain (remainder filled in from reference TRBV28 and TRBJ1-4): DVKVTQSSRYLVKRTGEKVFLECVQDMDHENMFWYRQDPGLGLRLIYFSYDVKMKEKGDIPEGYSVSREKKERFSLILESASTNQTSMYLCASSPASGGLSHNEKLFFGSGTQLSVL.

The rearrangement uses TRBV9 and TRBJ2-7, with 11 bases fitting TRBD1. Trimming took 5 bases from V and 0 from J; bases not matched to a gene: 1. The germline V gene encodes CDR1 SGDLS and CDR2 YYNGEE. The length of the CDR3 is 14 residues. The CDR3 DNA reads as TGTGCCAGCAGTGGGACAGGGGGCTCCTACGAGCAGTACTTC. Translating gives CASSGTGGSYEQYF.

The chain joins TRBV27 to TRBJ1-5, with D hard to call. Looked up from germline, CDR1 is MNHEY and CDR2 is SMNVEV (reference sequence). V was trimmed by 4 bases and J by 4 bases, leaving 11 bases between them. The CDR3 covers 14 residues. This CDR3 reads CASSSPLRNQPQHF. The CDR3, as DNA: TGTGCCAGCAGTTCCCCACTACGGAATCAGCCCCAGCATTTT.